This T cell receptor beta chain originates from a study of patients and donors after allogeneic stem cell transplantation. The ends lost 6 bases at V and 7 bases at J; junction bases unmatched: 6. The CDR3 has 14 residues. Germline CDR1 reads MNHEY; CDR2 reads SVGAGI. TCRdb redid the calling of the RT-PCR reads with MiXCR, one entry per CDR3 protein. The table lists 90,000 to 130,000 distinct CDR3 sequences, approximately 35% of them singletons. This sequence was found in a human donor who was either an allogeneic HSCT recipient or a stem cell or donor lymphocyte infusion donor (not recorded which). It is not recorded whose cells these are; they may come from a transplant donor. V gene TRBV6-5 combines with J gene TRBJ1-4, with 9 nucleotides matching TRBD1. The sample taken for sequencing was blood, either unsorted or a sorted T cell fraction (not recorded which). The CDR3 here is CASRTGTGSEKLFF. The CDR3, as DNA: TGTGCCAGCAGAACCGGGACAGGGTCTGAAAAACTGTTTTTT.